The 23 T cell receptor beta chains listed next were all sequenced from one sample in a study of blood T cell repertoires in COVID-19. The protocol was immunoSEQ multiplex PCR, while the TCRdb copy is restricted to in-frame clones and leaves out a portion. The sample has a few hundred thousand clones, about four fifths seen once. Sequenced material: peripheral blood. Receptor source: a woman under 30 with acute or convalescent COVID-19.

This clone was observed a single time. This CDR3 reads CASSLVAGGYNEQFF. The CDR3 DNA follows: TGCGCCAGCAGCTTGGTCGCGGGGGGCTACAATGAGCAGTTCTTC. The chain links TRBV5-1 to TRBJ2-1, with TRBD2 identical over 8 bases. Trimming took 0 bases from V and 3 from J; bases not matched to a gene: 2. The CDR3 is 15 residues long. Looked up from germline, CDR1 is SGHRS and CDR2 is YFSETQ.

This clone was seen more than once but under ten times. This chain joins TRBV6-2 or TRBV6-3 and TRBJ2-1, with D perhaps TRBD1 (6 bases). The CDR3 length is 14 residues. The V and J ends lost 2 bases and 7 bases respectively, with 12 bases between them. Germline assignment: CDR1 MNHEY and CDR2 SVGEGT. This CDR3 is CASSYTGQTNEQFF. For the CDR3, the DNA is TGTGCCAGCAGTTACACGGGACAAACAAATGAGCAGTTCTTC.

This clone has a handful of counts. The chain uses TRBV11-2 and TRBJ2-7, with 10 bases lining up with TRBD1. V was pared by 4 bases and J by 2 bases, with 5 bases of the junction left unmatched. Germline CDR1 SGHAT, CDR2 FQNNGV. The CDR3 extends over 15 amino acids. The CDR3 is CASSSSDRGPYEQYF. CDR3 nucleotides: TGTGCCAGCAGCTCCAGCGACAGGGGGCCCTACGAGCAGTACTTC.

The chain carries TRBV9 and TRBJ1-6, with TRBD1 identical over 9 bases. The CDR3 is 15 amino acids. Trimming at V came to 4 bases and at J to 9 bases, leaving 8 bases not matched to a gene. CDR1 is SGDLS and CDR2 is YYNGEE in the germline V gene. CDR3: CASSSQGAVTSPLHF. In nucleotides, the CDR3 is TGTGCCAGCAGCTCACAGGGGGCGGTTACTTCACCCCTCCACTTT. Based on the CDR3 plus reference TRBV9 and TRBJ1-6, the full variable domain is DSGVTQTPKHLITATGQRVTLRCSPRSGDLSVYWYQQSLDQGLQFLIQYYNGEERAKGNILERFSAQQFPDLHSELNLSSLELGDSALYFCASSSQGAVTSPLHFGNGTRLTVT.

The rearrangement joins TRBV5-1 to TRBJ2-3, with D maybe TRBD2 (6 bases). The germline gives CDR1 SGHRS, CDR2 YFSETQ. This CDR3 region has 14 residues. Trimming cost V 4 bases and J 2 bases, with 11 bases left between them. The CDR3 region is CASSKGLHTDTQYF. CDR3 DNA sequence: TGCGCCAGCAGCAAGGGACTTCACACAGATACGCAGTATTTT.

This sequence joins TRBV5-1 and TRBJ2-1, with TRBD2 as a possible D gene (5 bases). Germline loops: CDR1 SGHRS, CDR2 YFSETQ. The V and J ends lost 0 bases and 0 bases respectively, with 13 bases between them. This CDR3 has 17 residues. CDR3 region: CASSLGPDYLSYNEQFF. In DNA, the CDR3 is TGCGCCAGCAGCTTGGGACCAGACTACCTCTCCTACAATGAGCAGTTCTTC.

The genes are TRBV27 and TRBJ2-6, with D unclear. The length of the CDR3 is 15 residues. Germline CDR1 MNHEY, CDR2 SMNVEV (reference sequence). With 3 bases removed from V and 0 bases from J, the gap between germline ends came to 6 bases. The CDR3 DNA sequence: TGTGCCAGCAGTTTTCAGTACTCTGGGGCCAACGTCCTGACTTTC. Its protein product is CASSFQYSGANVLTF. Complete variable domain (other parts from reference TRBV27 and TRBJ2-6): EAQVTQNPRYLITVTGKKLTVTCSQNMNHEYMSWYRQDPGLGLRQIYYSMNVEVTDKGDVPEGYKVSRKEKRNFPLILESPSPNQTSLYFCASSFQYSGANVLTFGAGSRLTVL.

This chain joins TRBV12-3 or TRBV12-4 and TRBJ1-1, with D maybe TRBD1 (6 bases). Trimming took off 1 base at V and 4 bases at J, with 7 bases between the two ends. This CDR3 has 13 amino acids. Written as DNA, the CDR3 is TGTGCCAGCAGTTTAGACAGGGCCACTGAAGCTTTCTTT. This encodes CASSLDRATEAFF.

This clone was detected once. This chain links TRBV11-2 with TRBJ2-2; 9 nucleotides align to TRBD2. Germline CDR1 and CDR2: SGHAT and FQNNGV. V was clipped by 6 bases and J by 3 bases; unmatched bases: 11. The CDR3 sequence is 17 residues long. In DNA, the CDR3 is TGTGCCAGCAGTTTCTTTAACGCGGGAGGGGACACCGGGGAGCTGTTTTTT. This translates into CASSFFNAGGDTGELFF.

This clone was detected once. The CDR3, as DNA: TGTGCCAGCAGCCAAGGGCGTAGGGGAGAGACCCAGTACTTC. Amino acid sequence: CASSQGRRGETQYF. This chain joins TRBV3-1 (or the pseudogene TRBV3-2) and TRBJ2-5, with D maybe TRBD1 (5 bases). Germline lookup yields CDR1 LGHDT and CDR2 YNNKEL (reference sequence). This CDR3 comprises 14 residues. The V gene lost 1 base and the J gene lost 4 bases, with 10 bases spanning the gap.

The chain has TRBV27 and TRBJ2-7; TRBD2 aligns across 11 bases. V was clipped by 2 bases and J by 2 bases; unmatched bases: 8. The CDR3 consists of 17 residues. Germline V gives CDR1 MNHEY, CDR2 SMNVEV (reference sequence). CDR3 in amino acids: CASSLGTSGSGAYEQYF. The CDR3 bases are TGTGCCAGCAGTTTAGGAACTAGCGGGAGTGGGGCCTACGAGCAGTACTTC.

The chain couples TRBV3-1 (or the pseudogene TRBV3-2) to TRBJ2-2, with D unclear. Germline V gene lookup returns CDR1 LGHDT and CDR2 YNNKEL (reference sequence). The CDR3 is 14 residues long. V was trimmed by 7 bases and J by 0 bases, leaving 9 bases between them. The DNA of the CDR3 is TGTGCCAGCAAATTGGCACCGAACACCGGGGAGCTGTTTTTT. Translation: CASKLAPNTGELFF.

The V call is TRBV10-2, the J call TRBJ1-6; D call uncertain. Per germline, CDR1 WSHSY and CDR2 SAAADI. The CDR3 is 17 amino acids. Trimming cost V 5 bases and J 8 bases, with 22 bases left between them. The CDR3: CASSKPTGSATHSPLHF. CDR3 DNA: TGCGCCAGCAGTAAGCCAACCGGCAGCGCGACCCATTCACCCCTCCACTTT.

The table lists this clone with a count of one. CDR3 nucleotides: TGTGCCAGCAGCCAAGCCAAACAGCTACTTAATTCACCCCTCCACTTT. This codes for CASSQAKQLLNSPLHF. The V call is TRBV4-2, the J call TRBJ1-6; D remains unclear. V was shortened by 1 base and J by 6 bases, with 13 bases between the two germline ends. Germline V gives CDR1 LGHNA, CDR2 YNFKEQ. The CDR3 loop spans 16 amino acids.

This clone was seen only a few times. V usage is TRBV7-2 and J usage is TRBJ1-5; no clear D. V lost 2 bases to trimming and J lost 2 bases, with 10 bases between them. From germline, CDR1 is SGHTA and CDR2 FQGNSA. The CDR3 contains 15 residues. The CDR3: CASSLNQHGNQPQHF. The CDR3 nucleotides are TGTGCCAGCAGCTTAAATCAACACGGCAATCAGCCCCAGCATTTT.

This chain joins TRBV28 and TRBJ2-7; 14 bases map to TRBD2. The germline gives CDR1 MDHEN, CDR2 SYDVKM. The CDR3 is 15 residues long. The V and J ends lost 5 bases and 5 bases, in that order; junction bases with no gene match: 5. The CDR3 bases are TGTGCCAGCAGTCCGGGACTAGCGGGAGACCACGAGCAGTACTTC. Amino acids: CASSPGLAGDHEQYF.

The chain has TRBV4-3 and TRBJ2-2; no firm D call. The CDR3 length is 13 residues. The V gene's germline CDR1 is LGHNA and CDR2 YSLEER. V lost 0 bases and J 5 bases, leaving 4 bases between the germline ends. CDR3 nucleotide sequence: TGCGCCAGCAGCCAAGATCTTACCGGGGAGCTGTTTTTT. Protein sequence: CASSQDLTGELFF.

This clone has a count of ten or more. The J gene is TRBJ2-2, the V gene TRBV25-1; 9 nucleotides match TRBD2. With V trimmed by 4 bases and J by 5 bases, 5 bases remained unmatched. CDR3 length: 15 residues. Germline V gene data show CDR1 as MGHDK and CDR2 as SYGVNS. The chain's CDR3 is CASSGGLAATGELFF. CDR3 nucleotide sequence: TGTGCCAGCAGTGGGGGACTAGCAGCGACCGGGGAGCTGTTTTTT.

V usage is TRBV6-5 and J usage is TRBJ1-6; D call uncertain. V was shortened by 7 bases and J by 2 bases, with 9 bases between the two germline ends. Germline CDR1 reads MNHEY; CDR2 reads SVGAGI. The CDR3 contains 14 residues. The CDR3 loop reads CASKGGPYNSPLHF. The CDR3 DNA follows: TGTGCCAGCAAGGGAGGACCCTATAATTCACCCCTCCACTTT.

V gene TRBV27 combines with J gene TRBJ1-6, with D maybe TRBD1 (5 bases). In germline, CDR1 is MNHEY, CDR2 SMNVEV (reference sequence). V lost 5 bases, J lost 4 bases, and 12 bases lay in between. The CDR3 totals 15 residues. The CDR3 sequence: CASSPPDIYNSPLHF. Written as DNA, the CDR3 is TGTGCCAGCAGTCCACCGGACATTTATAATTCACCCCTCCACTTT.

This clone was picked up many times. The CDR3 DNA reads as TGTGCCAGCAGCCAAGTCGGCCTAGCGGGCTACAATGAGCAGTTCTTC. This codes for CASSQVGLAGYNEQFF. This chain connects TRBV3-1 (or the pseudogene TRBV3-2) to TRBJ2-1, with 8 bases lining up with TRBD2. The CDR3 runs to 16 residues. After removal of 1 base from V and 3 bases from J, the junction contained 5 bases not matched to a gene. The germline gives CDR1 LGHDT, CDR2 YNNKEL (reference sequence).

This clone came up a few times. The V and J genes are TRBV5-1 and TRBJ2-2, with 8 bases identical to TRBD2. The CDR3 contains 15 residues. CDR1 SGHRS and CDR2 YFSETQ come from the germline V gene. Losses at the gene ends were 5 bases for V and 2 bases for J; bases not matched to a gene: 5. CDR3: CASSPLAGNTGELFF. CDR3 nucleotides: TGCGCCAGCAGTCCCCTAGCGGGTAACACCGGGGAGCTGTTTTTT.

The chain links TRBV7-9 to TRBJ1-3; tentative D call: TRBD1 (5 bases). Trimming removed 5 bases from V and 0 bases from J, with 14 bases in between. Per the germline V gene, CDR1 is SEHNR and CDR2 is FQNEAQ (reference sequence). The CDR3 loop spans 16 amino acids. The CDR3 DNA is TGTGCCAGCAGCCAACGGACAACCCACTCTGGAAACACCATATATTTT. Protein product: CASSQRTTHSGNTIYF.